What follows are 32 T cell receptor beta chains derived from one specimen sequenced in a study of cytomegalovirus exposure and HLA in healthy donors. PCR primers comprised 60 Vbeta and 13 Jbeta primers. Profiled with immunoSEQ multiplex PCR; TCRdb holds only in-frame clones, not every one. The repertoire has around 91,000 clones, about three quarters of them found once; the top ten carry about 4.6%. Specimen: PBMCs. These TCRs come from a woman aged 40 to 55 in good health and CMV-seropositive.

The chain carries TRBV21-1 and TRBJ2-7; the table's D gene call, TRBD1, was not cross checked with the DNA. TRBV21-1 is a documented pseudogene. CDR3 size: 10 residues. The CDR3 sequence: CASTFYEQYF. CDR3 DNA: TGTGCCAGCACATTCTACGAGCAGTACTTC.

V gene TRBV13 combines with J gene TRBJ2-7; D not certain. The CDR3 totals 15 residues. Per germline, CDR1 PRHDT and CDR2 FYEKMQ (reference sequence). The germline V and J ends were trimmed by 0 bases and 5 bases, with 14 bases remaining between them. For the CDR3, the DNA is TGTGCCAGCAGCTTAGGACTACGGAGTCGGAACGAGCAGTACTTC. This sequence encodes CASSLGLRSRNEQYF.

V gene TRBV19 combines with J gene TRBJ2-1; the match to TRBD2 covers 9 bases. The germline V gene encodes CDR1 LNHDA and CDR2 SQIVND (reference sequence). Trimming cost V 3 bases and J 0 bases; bases outside gene matches: 6. The CDR3 length is 17 residues. The DNA of the CDR3 is TGTGCCAGTAGTATCCCTCTAGCGGGGACCTCCTACAATGAGCAGTTCTTC. This codes for CASSIPLAGTSYNEQFF.

This clone was seen ten or more times. The gene calls are TRBV4-3 and TRBJ2-6; TRBD2 aligns across 7 bases. Trimming took 6 bases from V and 2 from J; bases not matched to a gene: 10. This CDR3 spans 17 amino acids. The germline CDR1 and CDR2 sequences are LGHNA and YSLEER. The CDR3 loop is CASRRNVGGTGANVLTF. In DNA form, the CDR3 reads TGCGCCAGCAGACGAAACGTCGGGGGGACTGGGGCCAACGTCCTGACTTTC.

The rearrangement links TRBV15 to TRBJ2-2; weak D call: TRBD2 (6 bases). Trimming stripped 9 bases from V and 4 bases from J, with 21 bases between. The germline V gene encodes CDR1 LNHNV and CDR2 YYDKDF (reference sequence). The CDR3 consists of 16 residues. DNA for the CDR3: TGTGCCACGCGGGGTGGGGGACCTCCGGGCACCGGGGAGCTGTTTTTT. Protein product: CATRGGGPPGTGELFF.

The rearrangement links TRBV5-1 to TRBJ2-5; no clear D. The end of the DNA fits TRBJ2-7 better, so the J call may be wrong. The germline V gene has CDR1 SGHRS and CDR2 YFSETQ. This CDR3 region has 14 residues. The CDR3 DNA is TGCGCCAGCAGCTTGGGGTCGGTCTCCTACGAGCAGTACTTC. Protein: CASSLGSVSYEQYF.

This chain joins TRBV7-9 and TRBJ1-2, with 9 bases fitting TRBD1. The CDR3 sequence is 17 residues long. CDR1 SEHNR and CDR2 FQNEAQ come from the germline V gene (reference sequence). V gave up 5 bases and J gave up 0 bases; unmatched junction bases: 10. CDR3 coding DNA: TGTGCCAGCAGCCCACAGGGGGCCTTTCCTCCTAACTATGGCTACACCTTC. Translating gives CASSPQGAFPPNYGYTF.

This clone was counted only a few times. This chain connects TRBV2 to TRBJ2-5, with TRBD2 matching 7 bases. The length of the CDR3 is 14 residues. V lost 8 bases to trimming and J lost 5 bases; unmatched junction nucleotides: 11. Germline V lookup: CDR1 SNHLY, CDR2 FYNNEI. The CDR3 loop is CASRNGRTGETQYF. The CDR3 DNA follows: TGTGCCAGCCGCAACGGGAGGACCGGGGAGACCCAGTACTTC.

The chain has TRBV29-1 and TRBJ2-7, with a possible D match to TRBD1 (6 bases). Trimming took off 5 bases at V and 7 bases at J, with 12 bases between the two ends. CDR3 length equals 11 residues. From germline, CDR1 is SQVTM and CDR2 ANQGSEA. This CDR3 is CSVYRVGEQYF. As DNA, the CDR3 is TGCAGCGTTTACAGGGTCGGGGAGCAGTACTTC.

J is TRBJ2-7 and V is TRBV9, with D perhaps TRBD2 (6 bases). This CDR3 has 14 residues. The V end was cut by 3 bases, the J end by 1 base, with 11 bases between. Germline V CDR1 and CDR2: SGDLS, YYNGEE. CDR3 coding DNA: TGTGCCAGCAGCGGATTAGCGGAATCCTACGAGCAGTACTTC. Translating gives CASSGLAESYEQYF.

V and J are TRBV7-2 and TRBJ2-2; 12 bases fit TRBD2. Trimming removed 4 bases from V and 2 bases from J; junction bases left unmatched: 11. The germline gives CDR1 SGHTA, CDR2 FQGNSA. The CDR3 covers 19 residues. The CDR3 is CASSSIDRTSGINTGELFF. For the CDR3, the DNA is TGTGCCAGCAGCTCCATCGACCGGACTAGCGGGATAAACACCGGGGAGCTGTTTTTT.

The CDR3 nucleotides are TGTGCCAGCAGCTTGACTAGCGGGGCCCCCGGGGAGCTGTTTTTT. The encoded protein is CASSLTSGAPGELFF. The chain couples TRBV5-8 to TRBJ2-2; 10 bases are a match to TRBD2. Trimming cost V 1 base and J 6 bases; bases outside gene matches: 3. In germline, CDR1 is SGHTS, CDR2 YDEGEE. The CDR3 has 15 amino acids.

The V and J genes are TRBV11-3 and TRBJ2-3, with D perhaps matching TRBD2 (6 bases). V was clipped by 5 bases and J by 1 base, with 16 bases between them. The CDR3 contains 16 residues. Germline lookup yields CDR1 SGHNT and CDR2 YENEEA. CDR3 sequence reads: CASSQGAAGRTDTQYF. CDR3 coding DNA: TGTGCCAGCAGCCAAGGGGCGGCGGGACGCACAGATACGCAGTATTTT.

The gene calls are TRBV5-4 and TRBJ2-2; 8 nucleotides line up with TRBD1. Germline V lookup: CDR1 SGHNT, CDR2 YYREEE (reference sequence). There are 18 residues in the CDR3. The trim removed 1 base at V and 1 base at J, leaving 9 bases unmatched. The CDR3 DNA reads TGTGCCAGCAGCTTGCTGGGCAGGGGGCCGGGGAACACCGGGGAGCTGTTTTTT. This encodes CASSLLGRGPGNTGELFF.

This chain joins TRBV7-3 and TRBJ2-2; 7 bases are shared with TRBD2. V was pared by 1 base and J by 5 bases, with 7 bases of the junction left unmatched. The CDR3 runs 16 residues. CDR1 SGHTA and CDR2 FQGTGA come from the germline V gene. In DNA form, the CDR3 reads TGTGCCAGCAGCTTAAAACCTTTGGGGGGGACCGGGGAGCTGTTTTTT. It specifies CASSLKPLGGTGELFF.

Details on this clone: In the same sample, other DNA sequences code for this CDR3. This chain joins TRBV29-1 and TRBJ2-1; maybe TRBD2 (5 bases). The V and J ends lost 3 bases and 2 bases respectively, with 11 bases between them. This CDR3 is 14 amino acids long. CDR1 and CDR2 from the germline V gene are SQVTM and ANQGSEA. DNA of the CDR3: TGCAGCGTTGAGAGGCTAGCAGCCTACAATGAGCAGTTCTTC. Amino acid sequence: CSVERLAAYNEQFF.

The CDR3 region is CASSWGQNTGELFF. The CDR3 DNA is TGTGCCAGCAGTTGGGGACAGAACACCGGGGAGCTGTTTTTT. The rearrangement joins TRBV9 to TRBJ2-2; TRBD1 might be the D (6 bases). The CDR3 loop spans 14 amino acids. The germline gives CDR1 SGDLS, CDR2 YYNGEE. Between the trimmed V and J ends, which lost 5 bases and 1 base, there was a span of 9 bases.

The chain carries TRBV4-1 and TRBJ2-1; TRBD1 might be the D (5 bases). The CDR3 is 16 amino acids. The V end lost 0 bases, the J end lost 1 base, and 10 bases lay between the germline ends. CDR1 is MGHRA and CDR2 is YSYEKL in the germline V gene. CDR3 DNA: TGCGCCAGCAGCCAAGATTCGGCAGGGTCCTACAATGAGCAGTTCTTC. Its protein product is CASSQDSAGSYNEQFF.

CDR3 amino acids: CASSLPGRADYGYTF. CDR3 bases: TGTGCCAGTAGTCTTCCAGGGAGGGCGGACTATGGCTACACCTTC. The V gene is TRBV19, the J gene TRBJ1-2; tentative D call: TRBD1 (5 bases). Germline V gives CDR1 LNHDA, CDR2 SQIVND (reference sequence). Trimming took off 5 bases at V and 3 bases at J, with 16 bases between the two ends. There are 15 residues in the CDR3.

Only one count was recorded for this clone. The genes are TRBV4-3 and TRBJ2-4, with TRBD2 as a possible D gene (5 bases). V lost 4 bases to trimming and J lost 9 bases, with 13 bases between them. The V gene's germline CDR1 is LGHNA and CDR2 YSLEER. The CDR3 contains 13 residues. CDR3 DNA sequence: TGCGCCAGCAGCCCCCGGGGTGTGGCCATTCAGTACTTC. Amino acid sequence: CASSPRGVAIQYF.

The V and J genes are TRBV4-1 and TRBJ1-2, with TRBD1 as a possible D gene (5 bases). Germline CDR1 is MGHRA and CDR2 is YSYEKL. Trimming removed 0 bases at V and 8 bases at J, with 13 bases between. CDR3 length: 14 amino acids. CDR3 sequence reads: CASSQEVGARGYTF. The CDR3 region has the DNA TGCGCCAGCAGCCAAGAAGTAGGGGCGAGGGGCTACACCTTC.

The gene calls are TRBV19 and TRBJ1-4; 10 bases agree with TRBD1. J lost 5 bases, V lost 6 bases, and 6 bases had no gene match. This CDR3 region has 15 residues. The germline V gene encodes CDR1 LNHDA and CDR2 SQIVND (reference sequence). The CDR3 sequence is CASSDRDRGNEKLFF. The DNA of the CDR3 is TGTGCCAGTAGCGATCGGGACAGGGGAAATGAAAAACTGTTTTTT.

This clone was detected only a few times. This chain links TRBV6-5 with TRBJ2-7; no clear D gene. From germline, CDR1 is MNHEY and CDR2 SVGAGI. The germline V and J ends were trimmed by 7 bases and 1 base, with 11 bases remaining between them. The CDR3 totals 13 residues. CDR3 DNA sequence: TGTGCCAGCACCCGTGGAGAATCCTACGAGCAGTACTTC. It specifies CASTRGESYEQYF.

This clone occurred a few times. This rearrangement joins TRBV28 to TRBJ1-1; D ambiguous. The V end lost 7 bases, the J end lost 0 bases, and 9 bases lay between the germline ends. Germline V CDR1 and CDR2: MDHEN, SYDVKM. This CDR3 has 13 amino acids. CDR3 nucleotide sequence: TGTGCCAGCAAGAACTTTCTGAACACTGAAGCTTTCTTT. As protein: CASKNFLNTEAFF.

This clone occurred once. The CDR3 here is CASRGENTEAFF. Here the CDR3 DNA reads TGTGCCAGCAGGGGAGAGAACACTGAAGCTTTCTTT. V is TRBV9 and J is TRBJ1-1; D gene unclear. Germline V CDR1 and CDR2: SGDLS, YYNGEE. The CDR3 sequence is 12 residues long. Trimming stripped 5 bases from V and 1 base from J, with 6 bases between. The full variable domain, its missing parts supplied by reference TRBV9 and TRBJ1-1, is DSGVTQTPKHLITATGQRVTLRCSPRSGDLSVYWYQQSLDQGLQFLIQYYNGEERAKGNILERFSAQQFPDLHSELNLSSLELGDSALYFCASRGENTEAFFGQGTRLTVV.

The chain recombines TRBV29-1 with TRBJ2-7, with a weak D call TRBD2 (6 bases). Germline V gene data show CDR1 as SQVTM and CDR2 as ANQGSEA. There are 12 residues in the CDR3. Trimming stripped 4 bases from V and 0 bases from J, with 7 bases between. CDR3 DNA sequence: TGCAGCGTTGTGGGGGGCTCCTACGAGCAGTACTTC. Translated, it gives CSVVGGSYEQYF.

The chain has TRBV7-9 and TRBJ2-2; TRBD2 agrees at 7 bases. The CDR3 consists of 17 residues. The trim removed 1 base at V and 4 bases at J, leaving 9 bases unmatched. The V gene's germline CDR1 is SEHNR and CDR2 FQNEAQ (reference sequence). The chain's CDR3 is CASSLGSIAGPTGELFF. The CDR3 nucleotides are TGTGCCAGCAGCTTAGGCTCTATAGCGGGTCCCACCGGGGAGCTGTTTTTT.

The V and J genes are TRBV6-5 and TRBJ2-7; 11 bases agree with TRBD2. The CDR3 covers 16 residues. V lost 2 bases to trimming and J lost 4 bases; unmatched junction nucleotides: 7. Per the germline V gene, CDR1 is MNHEY and CDR2 is SVGAGI. CDR3 nucleotides: TGTGCCAGCAGTTACGCTAGCGGGAGGTCACCGTACGAGCAGTACTTC. Its translation: CASSYASGRSPYEQYF.

This chain uses TRBV11-3 with TRBJ1-1; 9 bases agree with TRBD1. Trimming took 5 bases from V and 10 from J; bases not matched to a gene: 14. The germline gives CDR1 SGHNT, CDR2 YENEEA. The CDR3 spans 15 residues. DNA for the CDR3: TGTGCCAGCAGCCGACGTACAGGGGGCGTTCTACGAGCTTTCTTT. Protein product: CASSRRTGGVLRAFF.

The chain uses TRBV7-9 and TRBJ2-5, with 8 bases identical to TRBD1. Germline CDR1 is SEHNR and CDR2 is FQNEAQ (reference sequence). CDR3 length: 15 residues. The trim removed 5 bases at V and 1 base at J, leaving 6 bases unmatched. For the CDR3, the DNA is TGTGCCAGCAGCATAAGACAGGGGCCCCAAGAGACCCAGTACTTC. This sequence encodes CASSIRQGPQETQYF.

DNA of the CDR3: TGTGCCAGCAGGTATAGCGGGAGGAGGGATGAGCAGTTCTTC. Its translation is CASRYSGRRDEQFF. V usage is TRBV28 and J usage is TRBJ2-1; 10 bases are a match to TRBD2. V shed 6 bases, J shed 8 bases, and the junction held 7 bases outside the gene matches. The CDR3 is 14 residues long. The germline V gene encodes CDR1 MDHEN and CDR2 SYDVKM.

This chain joins TRBV18 and TRBJ2-7; D call uncertain. Germline V gene lookup returns CDR1 KGHSH and CDR2 LQKENI. Trimming took 3 bases from V and 3 from J, leaving 6 bases between them. CDR3 length equals 12 residues. The CDR3 coding sequence is TGTGCCAGCTCACCGAGTGACTACGAGCAGTACTTC. It codes for CASSPSDYEQYF.